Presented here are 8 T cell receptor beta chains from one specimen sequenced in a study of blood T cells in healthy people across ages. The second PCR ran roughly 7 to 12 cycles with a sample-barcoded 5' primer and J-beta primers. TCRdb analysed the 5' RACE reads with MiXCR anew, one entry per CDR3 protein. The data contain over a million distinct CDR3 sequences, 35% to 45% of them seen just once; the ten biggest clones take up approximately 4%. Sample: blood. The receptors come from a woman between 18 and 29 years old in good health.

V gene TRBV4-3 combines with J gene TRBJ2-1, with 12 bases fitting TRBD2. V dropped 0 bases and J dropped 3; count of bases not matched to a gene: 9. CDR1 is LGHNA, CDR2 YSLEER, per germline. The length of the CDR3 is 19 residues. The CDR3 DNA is TGCGCCAGCAGCCAAGATCGGCTAGCGGGAGGGCCCGGCTACAATGAGCAGTTCTTC. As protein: CASSQDRLAGGPGYNEQFF.

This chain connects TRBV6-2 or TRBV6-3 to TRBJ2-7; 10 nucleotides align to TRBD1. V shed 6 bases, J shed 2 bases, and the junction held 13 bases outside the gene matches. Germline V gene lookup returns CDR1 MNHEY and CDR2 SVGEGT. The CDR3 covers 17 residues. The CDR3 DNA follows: TGTGCCAGCAGCCAACAGCTGCCCGGGACAGGGGCCTACGAGCAGTACTTC. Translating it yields CASSQQLPGTGAYEQYF.

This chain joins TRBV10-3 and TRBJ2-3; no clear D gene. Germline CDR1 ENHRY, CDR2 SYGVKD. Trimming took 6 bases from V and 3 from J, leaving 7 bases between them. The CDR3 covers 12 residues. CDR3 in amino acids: CAISTATDTQYF. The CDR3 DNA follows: TGTGCCATCAGCACAGCTACAGATACGCAGTATTTT.

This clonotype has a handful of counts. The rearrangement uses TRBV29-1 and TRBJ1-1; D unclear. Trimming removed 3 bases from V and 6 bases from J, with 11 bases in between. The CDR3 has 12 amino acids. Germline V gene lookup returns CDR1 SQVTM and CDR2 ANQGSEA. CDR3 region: CSVELNFAEAFF. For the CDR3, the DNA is TGCAGCGTTGAGCTTAACTTCGCTGAAGCTTTCTTT.

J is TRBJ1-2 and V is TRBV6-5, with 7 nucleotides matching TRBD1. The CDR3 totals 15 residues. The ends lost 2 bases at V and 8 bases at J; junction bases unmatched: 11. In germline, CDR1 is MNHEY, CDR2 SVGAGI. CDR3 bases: TGTGCCAGCAGTTACGCGCTACCCGGGACAGTCGGCTACACCTTC. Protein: CASSYALPGTVGYTF.

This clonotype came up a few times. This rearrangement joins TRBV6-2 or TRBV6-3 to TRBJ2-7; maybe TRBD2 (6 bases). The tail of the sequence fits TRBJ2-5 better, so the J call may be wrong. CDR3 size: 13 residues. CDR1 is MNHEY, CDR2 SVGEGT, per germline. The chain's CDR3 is CASSPGLARTQYF. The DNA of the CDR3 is TGTGCCAGCAGCCCGGGGCTAGCGAGGACCCAGTACTTC.

CDR3 loop: CASSYGGGSTDTQYF. CDR3 bases: TGTGCCAGCAGTTATGGGGGCGGGAGCACAGATACGCAGTATTTT. The chain links TRBV2 to TRBJ2-3, with D possibly TRBD1 on 6 matching bases. In germline, CDR1 is SNHLY, CDR2 FYNNEI. The V end was cut by 5 bases, the J end by 0 bases, with 12 bases between. This CDR3 has 15 residues. Filled out from reference TRBV2 and TRBJ2-3, the complete variable domain reads EPEVTQTPSHQVTQMGQEVILRCVPISNHLYFYWYRQILGQKVEFLVSFYNNEISEKSEIFDDQFSVERPDGSNFTLKIRSTKLEDSAMYFCASSYGGGSTDTQYFGPGTRLTVL.

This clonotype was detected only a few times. The CDR3 is CSATRDSNSPLHF. CDR3 nucleotides: TGCAGTGCAACCCGGGACTCAAATTCACCCCTCCACTTT. The chain recombines TRBV20-1 with TRBJ1-6, with D perhaps matching TRBD1 (5 bases). V shed 6 bases and J shed 7 bases, with 13 bases lying between them. Germline assignment: CDR1 DFQATT and CDR2 SNEGSKA (reference sequence). The CDR3 spans 13 residues.